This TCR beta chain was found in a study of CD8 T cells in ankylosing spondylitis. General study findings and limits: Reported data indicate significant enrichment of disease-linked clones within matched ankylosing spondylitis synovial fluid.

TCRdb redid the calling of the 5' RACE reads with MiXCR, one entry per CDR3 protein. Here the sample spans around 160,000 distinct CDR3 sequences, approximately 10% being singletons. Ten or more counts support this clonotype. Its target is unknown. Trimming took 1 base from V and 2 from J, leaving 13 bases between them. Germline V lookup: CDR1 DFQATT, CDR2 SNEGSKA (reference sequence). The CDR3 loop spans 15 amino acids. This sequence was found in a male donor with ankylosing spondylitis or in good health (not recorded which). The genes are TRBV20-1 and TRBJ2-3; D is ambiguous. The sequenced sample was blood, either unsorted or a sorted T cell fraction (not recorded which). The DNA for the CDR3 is TGCAGTGCTAGAGTAAGGGCGGAAGCCACAGATACGCAGTATTTT. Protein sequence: CSARVRAEATDTQYF.